What follows describes a single T cell receptor beta chain. Its antigen is currently unknown. Libraries were prepared by immunoSEQ multiplex PCR; TCRdb keeps only in-frame clonotypes and omits some of them. Among over 100,000 clones listed, over 75% were seen once. These data come from a study of graft-versus-host responses after intestinal transplantation. Study overall: Transplant types were multivisceral, liver-intestinal, or isolated intestinal. Induction using anti-thymocyte globulin, followed by tacrolimus and steroids for 2 to 4 years, was given to all recipients.

The CDR3 is 15 amino acids. V lost 0 bases and J lost 8; bases outside the gene matches: 10. The germline V gene has CDR1 GTSNPN and CDR2 SVGIG (reference sequence). General observations from the study: Allograft clonal ratios (graft-versus-host to host-versus-graft) were high in patients who had graft-donor T cell macrochimerism.

The material was unstimulated CD4+ T cells sorted from spleen or lymph node cells, obtained before intestinal transplant. The receptor was isolated from a human donor who received an intestinal transplant. The chain joins TRBV30 to TRBJ2-4; 7 bases line up with TRBD1. The CDR3 DNA follows: TGTGCCTGGAGTGTAGGGTCAGGGGGAAGAGACATTCAGTACTTC. The encoded protein is CAWSVGSGGRDIQYF.